These 26 T cell receptor beta chains share one sample of origin, sequenced in a study of CD8 T cells in Susac syndrome. The RNA input was about 0.45 to 1 ug, and it was reverse transcribed with random hexamers. TCRdb re-analysed the immunoSEQ multiplex PCR reads in MiXCR, keeping a single row per CDR3 protein. The sample includes 300,000 or so distinct CDR3 sequences, 92% of them seen just once. The specimen was CD4+ T cells from PBMCs. Receptor source: a human donor with multiple sclerosis.

In this sample, this clonotype turned up once. The rearrangement links TRBV7-9 to TRBJ1-3; 12 positions match TRBD1. In germline, CDR1 is SEHNR, CDR2 FQNEAQ (reference sequence). With V trimmed by 6 bases and J by 7 bases, 10 bases remained unmatched. CDR3 length equals 16 residues. CDR3 sequence: CASRAGTGGVGNTIYF. As DNA, the CDR3 is TGTGCCAGCAGGGCCGGGACAGGGGGCGTCGGGAACACCATATATTTT.

V gene TRBV20-1 combines with J gene TRBJ1-5, with D perhaps TRBD1 (5 bases). Deletions cut 5 bases from V and 3 bases from J, with 8 bases between. This CDR3 has 12 amino acids. The V gene's germline CDR1 is DFQATT and CDR2 SNEGSKA (reference sequence). This CDR3 is CSASGPNQPQHF. CDR3 DNA: TGCAGTGCTTCGGGACCCAATCAGCCCCAGCATTTT.

The count of this clonotype is one. The chain combines TRBV30 with TRBJ1-5; no clear D gene. Germline CDR1 and CDR2: GTSNPN and SVGIG (reference sequence). V was trimmed by 5 bases and J by 0 bases, leaving 8 bases between them. This CDR3 comprises 13 residues. The CDR3 DNA sequence: TGTGCCTGGGGACTGTATAGCAATCAGCCCCAGCATTTT. Its translation is CAWGLYSNQPQHF. The variable domain in full, completed from reference TRBV30 and TRBJ1-5, reads SQTIHQWPATLVQPVGSPLSLECTVEGTSNPNLYWYRQAAGRGLQLLFYSVGIGQISSEVPQNLSASRPQDRQFILSSKKLLLSDSGFYLCAWGLYSNQPQHFGDGTRLSIL.

This chain connects TRBV14 to TRBJ1-1; D gene ambiguous. The length of the CDR3 is 14 residues. The ends were cut back, 6 bases at V and 9 bases at J, with 20 bases in the middle. Germline lookup yields CDR1 SGHDN and CDR2 FVKESK. The CDR3 here is CASRPLERGFQAFF. As DNA, the CDR3 is TGTGCCAGCAGGCCGCTCGAGAGAGGTTTTCAAGCTTTCTTT.

In its sample, this clonotype was seen once. V and J are TRBV5-1 and TRBJ2-4, with 10 bases identical to TRBD1. Germline V CDR1 and CDR2: SGHRS, YFSETQ. This CDR3 contains 15 residues. With V trimmed by 3 bases and J by 9 bases, 9 bases remained unmatched. The CDR3 DNA follows: TGCGCCAGCAGCTCGCTCGACAGGGGGCAATCCATTCAGTACTTC. This translates into CASSSLDRGQSIQYF.

This clonotype came up once. The chain uses TRBV7-2 and TRBJ2-1; 9 bases line up with TRBD2. This CDR3 region has 15 residues. The germline V gene has CDR1 SGHTA and CDR2 FQGNSA. Unmatched junction bases numbered 4, after V lost 1 base and J lost 6 bases. As DNA, the CDR3 is TGTGCCAGCAGCTTAGGCAGAGCGGGAGGCAATGAGCAGTTCTTC. Protein: CASSLGRAGGNEQFF.

The chain recombines TRBV7-2 with TRBJ2-7; perhaps TRBD2 as D (7 bases). CDR1 is SGHTA and CDR2 is FQGNSA in the germline V gene. This CDR3 has 16 amino acids. V lost 5 bases and J lost 0, with 17 bases in between. The DNA for the CDR3 is TGTGCCAGCAGCCAGGGGAGGGGCGCCTACTCCTACGAGCAGTACTTC. Its protein product is CASSQGRGAYSYEQYF.

The rearrangement links TRBV6-2 or TRBV6-3 to TRBJ1-1; tentative D call: TRBD1 (5 bases). This CDR3 spans 15 amino acids. V was trimmed by 5 bases and J by 4 bases, leaving 17 bases between them. CDR1 MNHEY and CDR2 SVGEGT come from the germline V gene. The CDR3 sequence: CASSGEVAGSTEAFF. The CDR3 DNA is TGTGCCAGCAGTGGGGAAGTCGCAGGGAGCACTGAAGCTTTCTTT.

The chain joins TRBV7-2 to TRBJ2-1; 7 nucleotides agree with TRBD2. The CDR3 is 15 amino acids. Germline CDR1 is SGHTA and CDR2 is FQGNSA. V trimming: 5 bases; J trimming: 10 bases; junction bases outside the gene matches: 14. CDR3: CASSPGGSGSREQFF. CDR3 nucleotide sequence: TGTGCCAGCAGCCCCGGTGGTAGCGGGTCAAGAGAGCAGTTCTTC.

The chain employs TRBV9 and TRBJ1-5; perhaps TRBD1 as D (6 bases). The ends were cut back, 1 base at V and 0 bases at J, with 23 bases in the middle. Germline CDR1 is SGDLS and CDR2 is YYNGEE. The length of the CDR3 is 20 residues. The CDR3 is CASSVTRHRAVAFSNQPQHF. The CDR3 region has the DNA TGTGCCAGCAGCGTAACTAGACACAGGGCCGTGGCCTTTAGCAATCAGCCCCAGCATTTT.

The V call is TRBV29-1, the J call TRBJ2-5, with unresolved D. V was shortened by 3 bases and J by 3 bases, with 17 bases between the two germline ends. This CDR3 is 15 amino acids long. Germline V gives CDR1 SQVTM, CDR2 ANQGSEA. Here the CDR3 reads CSVDVRVASKETQYF. CDR3 coding DNA: TGCAGCGTTGACGTAAGGGTGGCTTCTAAAGAGACCCAGTACTTC.

The chain links TRBV19 to TRBJ1-4; 8 bases line up with TRBD1. Germline values: CDR1 LNHDA, CDR2 SQIVND (reference sequence). With 9 bases clipped from V and 8 bases from J, the junction kept 14 bases outside the gene matches. The CDR3 totals 15 residues. The CDR3 loop is CARSKDRASVEKLFF. The CDR3 nucleotides read TGTGCCAGAAGCAAGGACAGGGCATCAGTCGAAAAACTGTTTTTT.

In its sample, this clonotype was seen once. The chain combines TRBV3-1 with TRBJ2-5; D is undetermined. Germline loops: CDR1 LGHDT, CDR2 YNNKEL (reference sequence). V lost 4 bases to trimming and J lost 5 bases, with 11 bases between them. CDR3 length equals 13 residues. CDR3 residues: CASSRGSTETQYF. The CDR3 DNA sequence: TGTGCCAGCAGCCGGGGTAGTACTGAGACCCAGTACTTC.

J is TRBJ2-3 and V is TRBV20-1, with 8 positions matching TRBD2. Germline V CDR1 and CDR2: DFQATT, SNEGSKA (reference sequence). Trimming at V came to 3 bases and at J to 2 bases, leaving 7 bases not matched to a gene. The CDR3 totals 15 residues. The CDR3 region is CSASSGTRHTDTQYF. The CDR3 bases are TGCAGTGCTAGCTCCGGGACTAGACACACAGATACGCAGTATTTT.

The V gene is TRBV20-1, the J gene TRBJ2-7, with 9 nucleotides matching TRBD1. The CDR3 is 14 residues long. CDR1 is DFQATT, CDR2 SNEGSKA, per germline (reference sequence). V shed 5 bases and J 2 bases; nucleotides not matched to a gene: 7. CDR3 nucleotides: TGCAGTGCTTCGACAGGGGGGACCCCCTACGAGCAGTACTTC. Amino acid sequence: CSASTGGTPYEQYF.

This rearrangement joins TRBV24-1 to TRBJ2-1, with D uncertain. In germline, CDR1 is KGHDR, CDR2 SFDVKD. The CDR3 contains 14 residues. V lost 3 bases to trimming and J lost 8 bases, with 13 bases between them. This CDR3 is CATSDPTRGYEQFF. CDR3 in DNA: TGTGCCACCAGTGATCCCACCCGCGGATATGAGCAGTTCTTC.

The V gene is TRBV30, the J gene TRBJ1-3; D remains ambiguous. Trimming took 3 bases from V and 0 from J, leaving 9 bases between them. Germline CDR1 and CDR2: GTSNPN and SVGIG (reference sequence). The CDR3 extends over 14 amino acids. In DNA, the CDR3 is TGTGCCTGGAGCCCAGGCGGCTCTGGAAACACCATATATTTT. It specifies CAWSPGGSGNTIYF.

This sequence joins TRBV11-2 and TRBJ1-5; no firm D call. CDR3 size: 12 residues. The germline V and J ends were trimmed by 3 bases and 3 bases, with 3 bases remaining between them. Per germline, CDR1 SGHAT and CDR2 FQNNGV. The CDR3 coding sequence is TGTGCCAGCAGCTTTGCCAATCAGCCCCAGCATTTT. Translation gives CASSFANQPQHF.

The V call is TRBV4-2, the J call TRBJ2-3, with 9 bases that match TRBD2. J was trimmed by 2 bases and V by 3 bases; bases with no gene match: 9. This CDR3 contains 17 residues. Germline CDR1 LGHNA, CDR2 YNFKEQ. CDR3 residues: CASSHPKKGLATDTQYF. The CDR3 DNA follows: TGTGCCAGCAGCCACCCTAAGAAGGGACTAGCCACAGATACGCAGTATTTT.

The chain combines TRBV2 with TRBJ1-5, with D unresolved. The V gene lost 7 bases and the J gene lost 2 bases, with 18 bases spanning the gap. The CDR3 has 16 amino acids. Germline CDR1 is SNHLY and CDR2 is FYNNEI. CDR3 sequence reads: CASTEETTRGNQPQHF. CDR3 bases: TGTGCCAGCACTGAGGAGACGACTCGAGGCAATCAGCCCCAGCATTTT.

The chain recombines TRBV7-8 with TRBJ1-1; possibly TRBD1 for D (5 bases). V dropped 5 bases and J dropped 1 base, with 14 bases sitting between them. This CDR3 contains 15 residues. The germline V gene has CDR1 SGHVS and CDR2 FQNEAQ. The DNA for the CDR3 is TGTGCCAGCAGCCCCCGGGGGGGGTCGAACACTGAAGCTTTCTTT. It yields the protein CASSPRGGSNTEAFF.

The V and J genes are TRBV6-2 or TRBV6-3 and TRBJ1-1, with a weak D call TRBD1 (6 bases). V lost 4 bases, J lost 10 bases, and 16 bases lay in between. The CDR3 consists of 13 residues. The V gene's germline CDR1 is MNHEY and CDR2 SVGEGT. CDR3 DNA: TGTGCCAGCAGTTTACGACAGGCAGCAGGAGCTTTCTTT. This sequence encodes CASSLRQAAGAFF.

The gene calls are TRBV5-1 and TRBJ2-1, with D possibly TRBD2 on 7 matching bases. The V gene lost 4 bases and the J gene lost 5 bases, with 13 bases spanning the gap. Germline assignment: CDR1 SGHRS and CDR2 YFSETQ. The CDR3 contains 14 residues. The DNA for the CDR3 is TGCGCCAGCAGCCTGGGGGGGCGGGACAATGAGCAGTTCTTC. Translated: CASSLGGRDNEQFF. Supplemented by reference TRBV5-1 and TRBJ2-1, the full variable domain reads KAGVTQTPRYLIKTRGQQVTLSCSPISGHRSVSWYQQTPGQGLQFLFEYFSETQRNKGNFPGRFSGRQFSNSRSEMNVSTLELGDSALYLCASSLGGRDNEQFFGPGTRLTVL.

This clonotype occurred once. The V gene is TRBV9, the J gene TRBJ2-2; 7 bases are a match to TRBD1. CDR1 is SGDLS and CDR2 is YYNGEE in the germline V gene. The CDR3 consists of 14 residues. The ends lost 6 bases at V and 4 bases at J; junction bases unmatched: 6. CDR3 protein: CASTGDRLTGELFF. The CDR3 coding sequence is TGTGCCAGCACAGGGGACAGACTCACCGGGGAGCTGTTTTTT.

The chain joins TRBV5-5 to TRBJ2-3; D remains unclear. This CDR3 has 14 amino acids. V shed 1 base and J shed 1 base, with 7 bases lying between them. Germline V gene lookup returns CDR1 SGHKS and CDR2 YYEKEE (reference sequence). The CDR3 DNA sequence: TGTGCCAGCAGCTTGAGGGAAGGCACAGATACGCAGTATTTT. It codes for CASSLREGTDTQYF.

The chain is built from TRBV7-2 and TRBJ1-1; D remains unclear. The V end lost 1 base, the J end lost 0 bases, and 9 bases lay between the germline ends. The CDR3 extends over 15 amino acids. Germline V gene lookup returns CDR1 SGHTA and CDR2 FQGNSA. CDR3 protein: CASSLGYVLNTEAFF. CDR3 sequence (DNA): TGTGCCAGCAGCTTAGGTTACGTTCTGAACACTGAAGCTTTCTTT. The whole variable domain, remainder taken from reference TRBV7-2 and TRBJ1-1, is GAGVSQSPSNKVTEKGKDVELRCDPISGHTALYWYRQSLGQGLEFLIYFQGNSAPDKSGLPSDRFSAERTGGSVSTLTIQRTQQEDSAVYLCASSLGYVLNTEAFFGQGTRLTVV.